The 2 T cell receptor beta chains in this list originate from one sample, sequenced in a study of blood T cell repertoires in COVID-19 (TCRdb year 2020). Receptor amplification or capture employed the immunoSEQ multiplex PCR assay. TCRdb re-hosts the immuneACCESS table, in-frame sequences only. Its copies lack some clones; in the studies checked, an unresolved V gene accounts for under half of them, and the cause for the rest is not known. The sample includes 20,000 or so clones, with roughly 90% observed a single time. 5% to 6.5% of the sample goes to the ten largest clones. The sample taken for sequencing was peripheral blood. The receptor source for this set is a human donor in a cohort sampled during active COVID-19.

V is TRBV28 and J is TRBJ2-2; TRBD2 agrees at 7 bases. There are 22 residues in the CDR3. V was clipped by 3 bases and J by 2 bases; unmatched bases: 24. Germline-derived CDR1 and CDR2 are MDHEN and SYDVKM. CDR3 DNA: TGTGCCAGCAGTTTCCCCAGCCCGCTATCAGCGGGGTTTGACATTAACACCGGGGAGCTGTTTTTT. Its translation: CASSFPSPLSAGFDINTGELFF. The complete variable domain, with remaining parts taken from reference TRBV28 and TRBJ2-2, reads DVKVTQSSRYLVKRTGEKVFLECVQDMDHENMFWYRQDPGLGLRLIYFSYDVKMKEKGDIPEGYSVSREKKERFSLILESASTNQTSMYLCASSFPSPLSAGFDINTGELFFGEGSRLTVL.

The chain combines TRBV5-5 with TRBJ1-1; 8 positions agree with TRBD1. Trimming removed 4 bases from V and 3 bases from J; junction bases left unmatched: 8. This CDR3 spans 15 amino acids. Germline loops: CDR1 SGHKS, CDR2 YYEKEE (reference sequence). This CDR3 reads CASSGTQGVDTEAFF. In nucleotides, the CDR3 is TGTGCCAGCAGCGGAACACAGGGGGTGGACACTGAAGCTTTCTTT.